Shown below are 9 T cell receptor beta chains from a single sample sequenced in a study of cytomegalovirus exposure and HLA in healthy donors. Both 60 Vbeta primers and 13 Jbeta primers went into the PCR. Libraries were prepared by immunoSEQ multiplex PCR; TCRdb keeps only in-frame clonotypes and omits some of them. The table has tens of thousands of clones, roughly 9.1% seen once. Sequencing was carried out using PBMCs. These receptors came from a man between 60 and 75 years old in good health and CMV-seropositive.

This chain links TRBV7-8 with TRBJ2-3; the match to TRBD2 covers 7 bases. Germline values: CDR1 SGHVS, CDR2 FQNEAQ. With 2 bases clipped from V and 0 bases from J, the junction kept 5 bases outside the gene matches. The length of the CDR3 is 16 residues. The CDR3 protein is CASSLLLAVSTDTQYF. The CDR3 DNA follows: TGTGCCAGCAGCTTATTGCTAGCGGTGAGCACAGATACGCAGTATTTT.

The chain uses TRBV2 and TRBJ2-5; D is perhaps TRBD1 (6 bases). Germline V gene sequence: CDR1 SNHLY, CDR2 FYNNEI. V lost 4 bases and J 5 bases, leaving 17 bases between the germline ends. The CDR3 length is 15 residues. This chain's CDR3 is CASSGGTPKGETQYF. The CDR3 DNA reads as TGTGCCAGCAGTGGAGGGACACCAAAAGGGGAGACCCAGTACTTC.

This clone showed up just a few times. In the same sample, other DNA sequences code for this CDR3. V usage is TRBV2 and J usage is TRBJ1-4; no clear D gene. V shed 4 bases and J shed 7 bases, with 7 bases lying between them. Looked up from germline, CDR1 is SNHLY and CDR2 is FYNNEI. CDR3 size: 12 residues. CDR3 residues: CASSVGAEKLFF. CDR3 coding DNA: TGTGCCAGCAGTGTCGGTGCTGAAAAACTGTTTTTT. The whole variable domain, remainder taken from reference TRBV2 and TRBJ1-4, is EPEVTQTPSHQVTQMGQEVILRCVPISNHLYFYWYRQILGQKVEFLVSFYNNEISEKSEIFDDQFSVERPDGSNFTLKIRSTKLEDSAMYFCASSVGAEKLFFGSGTQLSVL.

This clone was recorded a few times. V gene TRBV19 combines with J gene TRBJ2-5, with TRBD1 matching over 11 bases. V dropped 6 bases and J dropped 4; count of bases not matched to a gene: 7. The CDR3 contains 15 residues. Germline loops: CDR1 LNHDA, CDR2 SQIVND (reference sequence). CDR3 amino acids: CASSVPGQGAETQYF. The DNA of the CDR3 is TGTGCCAGTAGCGTCCCCGGACAGGGGGCAGAGACCCAGTACTTC.

This clone was observed a few times. The rearrangement links TRBV10-2 to TRBJ1-1; D might be TRBD1 (6 bases). This CDR3 has 14 residues. Germline loops: CDR1 WSHSY, CDR2 SAAADI. Trimming removed 6 bases from V and 5 bases from J, with 16 bases in between. For the CDR3, the DNA is TGCGCCAGCAGGGAGGGGGGGGCAGATACTGAAGCTTTCTTT. This gives the protein CASREGGADTEAFF.

The CDR3 spells CASSPQGPDTGELFF. The CDR3 DNA sequence: TGTGCCAGCAGCCCCCAGGGTCCCGACACCGGGGAGCTGTTTTTT. The chain has TRBV7-9 and TRBJ2-2, with a weak D call TRBD1 (5 bases). V shed 5 bases and J shed 3 bases, with 13 bases lying between them. CDR1 is SEHNR and CDR2 is FQNEAQ in the germline V gene (reference sequence). The CDR3 is made up of 15 amino acids.

This clone was counted a few times. The chain employs TRBV5-1 and TRBJ1-2; 7 nucleotides align to TRBD1. The CDR3 totals 13 residues. V lost 2 bases to trimming and J lost 5 bases; unmatched junction nucleotides: 3. Germline CDR1 and CDR2: SGHRS and YFSETQ. As DNA, the CDR3 is TGCGCCAGCAGCTTTGACAGGGATTATGGCTACACCTTC. The encoded protein is CASSFDRDYGYTF.

The chain joins TRBV28 to TRBJ2-3; D might be TRBD2 (6 bases). The CDR3 runs to 15 residues. The germline CDR1 and CDR2 sequences are MDHEN and SYDVKM. Trimming removed 2 bases from V and 0 bases from J, with 9 bases in between. The CDR3 loop is CASSLPGLSTDTQYF. The CDR3 DNA reads TGTGCCAGCAGTTTACCGGGACTCAGCACAGATACGCAGTATTTT.

The J gene is TRBJ2-3, the V gene TRBV6-5, with a possible D match to TRBD1 (7 bases). This CDR3 region has 13 residues. V was cut by 7 bases and J by 4 bases, with 12 bases left in between. Germline V gene lookup returns CDR1 MNHEY and CDR2 SVGAGI. In nucleotides, the CDR3 is TGTGCCAGCATCGCAGGGGGGTCAGATACGCAGTATTTT. Protein product: CASIAGGSDTQYF.